This passage covers 25 T cell receptor beta chains from one sample sequenced in a study of blood T cell repertoires in COVID-19. The method was immunoSEQ multiplex PCR; TCRdb's version includes in-frame clones alone and lacks a portion of them. Of hundreds of thousands of clones listed, approximately 90% are singletons. Sequenced sample: peripheral blood. The receptors were sampled from a man aged 18-30 years with COVID-19, enrolled during active disease.

J is TRBJ2-3 and V is TRBV13; possibly TRBD2 for D (6 bases). The CDR3 consists of 15 residues. CDR1 is PRHDT and CDR2 is FYEKMQ in the germline V gene (reference sequence). V lost 5 bases, J lost 6 bases, and 18 bases lay in between. CDR3 DNA sequence: TGTGCCAGCAGCAGCGGAGGGGCGGGTGGGGATACGCAGTATTTT. Its protein product is CASSSGGAGGDTQYF.

In nucleotides, the CDR3 is TGCGCCAGCAGCTCGAGACAGGGTGGGGACATTCAGTACTTC. Its protein is CASSSRQGGDIQYF. The chain couples TRBV5-1 to TRBJ2-4; 7 bases fit TRBD1. In germline, CDR1 is SGHRS, CDR2 YFSETQ. CDR3 length: 14 amino acids. The V and J ends lost 3 bases and 8 bases, in that order; junction bases with no gene match: 8.

V and J are TRBV19 and TRBJ1-1; TRBD1 is a possible D gene (5 bases). Germline CDR1 and CDR2: LNHDA and SQIVND (reference sequence). Trimming left V 5 bases short and J 1 base short, with 11 bases between. CDR3 size: 14 residues. The CDR3 sequence is CASSAGRGNTEAFF. CDR3 bases: TGTGCCAGTAGTGCAGGGCGGGGGAACACTGAAGCTTTCTTT.

The chain recombines TRBV5-1 with TRBJ2-5; the D gene is possibly TRBD1 (6 bases). This CDR3 spans 13 amino acids. Germline loops: CDR1 SGHRS, CDR2 YFSETQ. V was pared by 5 bases and J by 5 bases, with 13 bases between. The CDR3 is CASRKQGGETQYF. DNA for the CDR3: TGCGCCAGCAGGAAACAGGGTGGGGAGACCCAGTACTTC.

This sequence joins TRBV18 and TRBJ2-7, with TRBD1 matching 7 bases. The CDR3 totals 12 residues. From germline, CDR1 is KGHSH and CDR2 LQKENI. V shed 8 bases, J shed 2 bases, and the junction held 3 bases outside the gene matches. CDR3 nucleotide sequence: TGTGCCAGCGTAGACAGGGCCTACGAGCAGTACTTC. Translated, it gives CASVDRAYEQYF.

The chain couples TRBV2 to TRBJ2-5; 10 nucleotides match TRBD2. This CDR3 region has 15 residues. With 6 bases clipped from V and 5 bases from J, the junction kept 9 bases outside the gene matches. Germline V gene sequence: CDR1 SNHLY, CDR2 FYNNEI. CDR3 residues: CASRRVAGGGETQYF. In nucleotides, the CDR3 is TGTGCCAGCAGGCGGGTAGCGGGGGGAGGGGAGACCCAGTACTTC. Variable domain in full (rest from reference TRBV2 and TRBJ2-5): EPEVTQTPSHQVTQMGQEVILRCVPISNHLYFYWYRQILGQKVEFLVSFYNNEISEKSEIFDDQFSVERPDGSNFTLKIRSTKLEDSAMYFCASRRVAGGGETQYFGPGTRLLVL.

The J gene is TRBJ1-3, the V gene TRBV2; the match to TRBD1 covers 7 bases. The V gene end was trimmed by 5 bases and the J gene end by 3 bases; junction bases not matched to a gene: 7. The CDR3 contains 15 residues. Germline V CDR1 and CDR2: SNHLY, FYNNEI. CDR3 in DNA: TGTGCCAGCAGTACCAACCGGGACAGTGGAAACACCATATATTTT. Protein sequence: CASSTNRDSGNTIYF. The whole variable domain, remainder taken from reference TRBV2 and TRBJ1-3, is EPEVTQTPSHQVTQMGQEVILRCVPISNHLYFYWYRQILGQKVEFLVSFYNNEISEKSEIFDDQFSVERPDGSNFTLKIRSTKLEDSAMYFCASSTNRDSGNTIYFGEGSWLTVV.

The rearrangement joins TRBV7-9 to TRBJ1-5; 7 nucleotides match TRBD1. Germline assignment: CDR1 SEHNR and CDR2 FQNEAQ (reference sequence). J lost 5 bases, V lost 5 bases, and 9 bases had no gene match. CDR3 size: 15 residues. The CDR3 is CASSRGTDLYQPQHF. CDR3 bases: TGTGCCAGCAGCCGGGGGACAGACCTTTATCAGCCCCAGCATTTT. Based on the CDR3 plus reference TRBV7-9 and TRBJ1-5, the full variable domain is DTGVSQNPRHKITKRGQNVTFRCDPISEHNRLYWYRQTLGQGPEFLTYFQNEAQLEKSRLLSDRFSAERPKGSFSTLEIQRTEQGDSAMYLCASSRGTDLYQPQHFGDGTRLSIL.

The rearrangement uses TRBV2 and TRBJ2-5; no clear D gene. V was pared by 5 bases and J by 3 bases, with 7 bases between. This CDR3 region has 12 residues. Germline loops: CDR1 SNHLY, CDR2 FYNNEI. The CDR3 DNA sequence: TGTGCCAGCAGTCTCACAGAAGAGACCCAGTACTTC. It translates to CASSLTEETQYF.

This clone was observed at least ten times. As DNA, the CDR3 is TGCGCCAGCAGTGATCACAGGGATTACAATCAGCCCCAGCATTTT. It is translated as CASSDHRDYNQPQHF. The chain employs TRBV10-2 and TRBJ1-5, with D tentatively TRBD1 (6 bases). CDR3 size: 15 residues. CDR1 WSHSY and CDR2 SAAADI come from the germline V gene. The germline V and J ends were trimmed by 3 bases and 3 bases, with 12 bases remaining between them.

The genes are TRBV6-5 and TRBJ2-7, with D perhaps TRBD1 (5 bases). The CDR3 consists of 14 residues. V lost 6 bases, J lost 2 bases, and 14 bases lay in between. The germline V gene encodes CDR1 MNHEY and CDR2 SVGAGI. For the CDR3, the DNA is TGTGCCAGCAGCCGCACGGACACGGCCTACGAGCAGTACTTC. Protein sequence: CASSRTDTAYEQYF.

The CDR3 DNA reads as TGTGCCAGCAGCTTCAGTCCGGGACAGAACACTGAAGCTTTCTTT. Translated, it gives CASSFSPGQNTEAFF. The V and J genes are TRBV7-9 and TRBJ1-1; D is possibly TRBD1 (6 bases). Between the trimmed V and J ends, which lost 3 bases and 1 base, there was a span of 12 bases. Germline V gene data show CDR1 as SEHNR and CDR2 as FQNEAQ (reference sequence). The CDR3 totals 15 residues.

The chain links TRBV20-1 to TRBJ2-1; D possibly corresponds to TRBD1 (6 bases). The CDR3 consists of 11 residues. Deletions cut 6 bases from V and 8 bases from J, with 11 bases between. CDR1 and CDR2 (germline): DFQATT, SNEGSKA (reference sequence). Written as DNA, the CDR3 is TGCAGTGCCTCCAGGGGTTATGAGCAGTTCTTC. It encodes CSASRGYEQFF.

This chain connects TRBV5-6 to TRBJ1-2; D gene uncertain. The CDR3 extends over 12 amino acids. V was cut by 0 bases and J by 10 bases, with 10 bases left in between. Germline V gene data show CDR1 as SGHDT and CDR2 as YYEEEE. CDR3 residues: CASSLGGGSYTF. In DNA, the CDR3 is TGTGCCAGCAGCTTGGGCGGCGGATCCTACACCTTC. Filled out from reference TRBV5-6 and TRBJ1-2, the complete variable domain reads DAGVTQSPTHLIKTRGQQVTLRCSPKSGHDTVSWYQQALGQGPQFIFQYYEEEERQRGNFPDRFSGHQFPNYSSELNVNALLLGDSALYLCASSLGGGSYTFGSGTRLTVV.

The table lists this clone with a count of one. The chain is built from TRBV19 and TRBJ2-3; TRBD2 might be the D (5 bases). V was shortened by 3 bases and J by 4 bases, with 5 bases between the two germline ends. Germline CDR1 and CDR2: LNHDA and SQIVND (reference sequence). The CDR3 consists of 12 residues. The CDR3 DNA reads TGTGCCAGTAGTATGGGAGCAGATACGCAGTATTTT. It codes for CASSMGADTQYF.

This chain connects TRBV11-1 to TRBJ1-3, with D uncertain. This CDR3 region has 13 residues. CDR1 and CDR2 (germline): SGHAT, FQDESV (reference sequence). The V end lost 4 bases, the J end lost 3 bases, and 7 bases lay between the germline ends. The CDR3 loop reads CASSSGFGNTIYF. CDR3 nucleotides: TGTGCCAGCAGCTCGGGTTTTGGAAACACCATATATTTT.

This chain links TRBV6-5 with TRBJ2-4; 8 bases fit TRBD1. J was trimmed by 8 bases and V by 5 bases; bases with no gene match: 8. Germline V CDR1 and CDR2: MNHEY, SVGAGI. This CDR3 contains 14 residues. The CDR3 reads CASSSQGAGDIQYF. The CDR3 DNA reads TGTGCCAGCAGTAGTCAGGGGGCCGGCGACATTCAGTACTTC.

The V and J genes are TRBV15 and TRBJ1-5, with D unclear. V lost 0 bases and J 6 bases, leaving 6 bases between the germline ends. Looked up from germline, CDR1 is LNHNV and CDR2 is YYDKDF (reference sequence). CDR3 length equals 13 residues. Here the CDR3 DNA reads TGTGCCACCAGCAGAGAGTGGAGTCAGCCCCAGCATTTT. It specifies CATSREWSQPQHF.

The chain links TRBV28 to TRBJ2-7, with 10 bases lining up with TRBD1. Losses at the gene ends were 5 bases for V and 4 bases for J; bases not matched to a gene: 8. The CDR3 is 15 residues long. CDR1 is MDHEN, CDR2 SYDVKM, per germline. CDR3 sequence (DNA): TGTGCCAGCAGTCGCCGGGACAGGGGTTTATACGAGCAGTACTTC. This translates into CASSRRDRGLYEQYF.

This rearrangement joins TRBV14 to TRBJ2-3; D not resolved. This CDR3 contains 17 residues. Germline CDR1 is SGHDN and CDR2 is FVKESK. Trimming pared 4 bases from V and 0 bases from J, leaving 17 bases between. The CDR3 is CASSRFLAFGSTDTQYF. In nucleotides, the CDR3 is TGTGCCAGCAGCCGGTTCTTAGCTTTCGGAAGCACAGATACGCAGTATTTT.

The chain employs TRBV5-1 and TRBJ1-1; D gene uncertain. CDR1 and CDR2 (germline): SGHRS, YFSETQ. V gave up 4 bases and J gave up 1 base, with 8 bases separating them. The CDR3 has 13 residues. The CDR3 nucleotides are TGCGCCAGCAGCGTCAACTCGAACACTGAAGCTTTCTTT. Protein product: CASSVNSNTEAFF.

This clone has only one observation. The rearrangement links TRBV27 to TRBJ1-1; the match to TRBD1 covers 11 bases. Germline CDR1 MNHEY, CDR2 SMNVEV (reference sequence). The CDR3 spans 14 residues. J was trimmed by 3 bases and V by 4 bases; bases with no gene match: 1. CDR3 in DNA: TGTGCCAGCAGTTGGGGACAGGGGGACACTGAAGCTTTCTTT. Residues: CASSWGQGDTEAFF.

The V gene is TRBV7-3, the J gene TRBJ2-7; 10 bases agree with TRBD1. The V gene's germline CDR1 is SGHTA and CDR2 FQGTGA. The trim removed 5 bases at V and 5 bases at J, leaving 9 bases unmatched. This CDR3 has 15 amino acids. Here the CDR3 reads CASSLVDRGLDEQYF. The CDR3 bases are TGTGCCAGCAGCCTTGTTGACAGGGGGCTAGACGAGCAGTACTTC.

The chain combines TRBV18 with TRBJ2-1; 7 bases line up with TRBD1. Germline CDR1 KGHSH, CDR2 LQKENI. V gave up 4 bases and J gave up 7 bases; unmatched junction bases: 4. The CDR3 sequence is 13 residues long. CDR3: CASSRQGMNEQFF. In nucleotides, the CDR3 is TGTGCCAGCTCACGACAGGGTATGAATGAGCAGTTCTTC.

The V gene is TRBV6-2 or TRBV6-3, the J gene TRBJ2-1, with a tentative D call TRBD2 (5 bases). Germline V lookup: CDR1 MNHEY, CDR2 SVGEGT. The CDR3 sequence is 15 residues long. Trimming removed 6 bases at V and 7 bases at J, with 19 bases between. The CDR3: CASSQMERFRNEQFF. In nucleotides, the CDR3 is TGTGCCAGCAGCCAAATGGAGCGGTTTAGGAATGAGCAGTTCTTC.